This T cell receptor (beta chain) comes out of a study of T cell changes during pregnancy in multiple sclerosis. This table comes from immunoSEQ multiplex PCR, and its TCRdb copy is limited to in-frame clones, with some not included. The table includes 45,000 to 50,000 clones, 80% to 95% detected once. V shed 4 bases, J shed 0 bases, and the junction held 11 bases outside the gene matches. The germline CDR1 and CDR2 sequences are MNHEY and SMNVEV (reference sequence). The CDR3 sequence is 18 residues long. The V call is TRBV27, the J call TRBJ2-4, with 8 bases identical to TRBD1. This receptor was obtained from a female donor with multiple sclerosis, enrolled in a pregnancy study. The sample in question was peripheral blood, obtained in the third trimester of pregnancy. For the CDR3, the DNA is TGTGCCAGCAGTTCCCGCCAGGACAGGGCTCTAGCCAAAAACATTCAGTACTTC. Residues: CASSSRQDRALAKNIQYF.